The 8 T cell receptor beta chains given below trace back to one sample, sequenced in a study of identical twins. One entry per CDR3 protein results from TCRdb running MiXCR on the 5' RACE reads. This sample has fewer than 550,000 distinct CDR3 sequences, with 14% found just once. These data are also associated with another study on yellow fever vaccine responses in identical twins.

The sample taken for sequencing was CD4+ T cells sorted from blood. Source of these receptors: a woman aged 18-30 years in good health.

In this sample, this clonotype turned up many times. This chain joins TRBV20-1 and TRBJ1-1, with D unresolved. Trimming removed 7 bases from V and 1 base from J, with 16 bases in between. CDR3 length: 14 residues. Germline V gene sequence: CDR1 DFQATT, CDR2 SNEGSKA (reference sequence). The CDR3 loop is CSGYLGIANTEAFF. The CDR3 DNA is TGCAGTGGCTATCTGGGGATCGCGAACACTGAAGCTTTCTTT.

The chain joins TRBV29-1 to TRBJ2-5, with 10 bases identical to TRBD1. The germline gives CDR1 SQVTM, CDR2 ANQGSEA. This CDR3 contains 13 residues. Germline trimming cut 5 bases from V and 5 bases from J; bases unmatched to any gene: 5. CDR3 coding DNA: TGCAGCGTTAATGGACAGGGGGGGGAGACCCAGTACTTC. Encoded protein: CSVNGQGGETQYF.

This clonotype was recorded a few times. V gene TRBV24-1 combines with J gene TRBJ2-2, with D possibly being TRBD2 (5 bases). CDR1 and CDR2 from the germline V gene are KGHDR and SFDVKD. CDR3 length: 14 residues. Trimming left V 6 bases short and J 6 bases short, with 13 bases between. For the CDR3, the DNA is TGTGCCACCAGTCGGCAAGAGGGAGCCGGGGAGCTGTTTTTT. It encodes CATSRQEGAGELFF.

V and J are TRBV20-1 and TRBJ2-1; 10 bases map to TRBD2. Germline V gene data show CDR1 as DFQATT and CDR2 as SNEGSKA (reference sequence). The CDR3 has 16 amino acids. V shed 0 bases, J shed 9 bases, and the junction held 11 bases outside the gene matches. The CDR3 nucleotides are TGCAGTGCTAGAGACCCCCCCAGCGGGAGGGCCAGTGAGCAGTTCTTC. As protein: CSARDPPSGRASEQFF.

This clonotype has just one count. The rearrangement joins TRBV10-3 to TRBJ2-5; TRBD1 agrees at 8 bases. Germline CDR1 reads ENHRY; CDR2 reads SYGVKD. V lost 5 bases to trimming and J lost 3 bases; unmatched junction nucleotides: 5. The CDR3 contains 14 residues. The CDR3 is CAISLTTGEETQYF. The CDR3 DNA is TGTGCCATCAGTTTAACGACAGGGGAAGAGACCCAGTACTTC.

The chain is built from TRBV7-2 and TRBJ2-3, with a possible D match to TRBD2 (5 bases). V gave up 5 bases and J gave up 0 bases, with 18 bases separating them. The CDR3 sequence is 17 residues long. Germline CDR1 is SGHTA and CDR2 is FQGNSA. The CDR3 coding sequence is TGTGCCAGCAGCCGAACGAGTAGCGCCGTTAGCACAGATACGCAGTATTTT. This translates into CASSRTSSAVSTDTQYF.

The V and J genes are TRBV29-1 and TRBJ2-4, with D perhaps matching TRBD1 or TRBD2 (5 bases each). The CDR3 runs to 14 residues. V was shortened by 6 bases and J by 0 bases, with 12 bases between the two germline ends. Germline V CDR1 and CDR2: SQVTM, ANQGSEA. DNA for the CDR3: TGCAGCGTAGAGGGCCAGGGAGCCAAAAACATTCAGTACTTC. Its protein product is CSVEGQGAKNIQYF.

This clonotype was seen a few times. The chain recombines TRBV7-8 with TRBJ1-2; D unclear. The germline V and J ends were trimmed by 3 bases and 7 bases, with 27 bases remaining between them. Germline V lookup: CDR1 SGHVS, CDR2 FQNEAQ. The CDR3 covers 18 residues. The chain's CDR3 is CASSFSDSNSAGFFGYTF. The CDR3 nucleotides read TGTGCCAGCAGCTTCTCGGACTCTAACAGTGCAGGCTTTTTTGGCTACACCTTC.